This T cell receptor (beta chain) was profiled in a study of cytomegalovirus exposure and HLA in healthy donors. Study context: Approximately 80 million unique TCRs, all from HLA-typed donors, were included in an early release of the data. Whole-study results and caveats: Rarity marked most TCR sequences, yet some public TCRs occurred in many donors. Immune exposure information comprised only CMV serostatus.

Note on this clone: Its antigen is unknown.

60 Vbeta and 13 Jbeta primers were used in PCR. Produced via immunoSEQ multiplex PCR; TCRdb's table is partial and in-frame only. Of 55,000 to 80,000 clones in the sample, 85% were seen once. V shed 5 bases and J 2 bases; nucleotides not matched to a gene: 18. There are 20 residues in the CDR3. Per the germline V gene, CDR1 is KGHSH and CDR2 is LQKENI. This TCR derives from a female donor in good health and CMV-seronegative. The chain links TRBV18 to TRBJ2-3; TRBD2 matches at 11 bases. Sequencing was performed on PBMCs. The CDR3 here is CASSSRTGVASGRHTDTQYF. CDR3 coding DNA: TGTGCCAGCTCATCCCGGACCGGTGTGGCTAGCGGGAGGCACACAGATACGCAGTATTTT.